This T cell receptor (beta chain) emerged from a study of post-analysis software for immune sequencing data (dated by TCRdb to between 2014 and 2017). Some background on the complete study: The recorded disease courses included relapsing-remitting, secondary progressive and progressive-relapsing multiple sclerosis, and some patients had no subtype annotation. The patient repertoires were compared against 11 previously published healthy control repertoires obtained from donors aged about 6 to 27 years. A subset of samples was prepared in parallel using single-end sample barcoding, then pooled and co-amplified after Illumina adapter ligation. What the authors observed across the whole study: The control group was slightly older than the multiple sclerosis patient group. Significantly lower normalized Chao1 diversity was found in multiple sclerosis patients than in controls, suggesting substantial peripheral T-cell clonal expansion. Strong co-clustering of samples prepared in the same batch was shown by direct clustering with F measure, prompting a batch-effect correction. Significantly higher frequencies in patients than in controls were found for about five TRBV segments, including TRBV5-6, TRBV5-1 and TRBV20-1.

Preparation of the library involved PCR. TCRdb lists the instrument as Illumina HiSeq 2500. Unique molecular identifiers were incorporated into TCR beta cDNA libraries to reduce PCR and sequencing biases. Per 1 to 10 million input T cells, approximately 500,000 cDNA molecules were obtained, such that each molecule approximated one T cell. The same protocol used for the earlier healthy control dataset was applied to prepare and sequence the patient libraries. Within a given batch, samples were prepared together, multiplexed and sequenced on the same HiSeq lane. Concerning the study's data processing: MIGEC handled the raw barcoded reads, throwing out single-read molecular identifier groups before consensus assembly and CDR3 extraction. Clonotype tables were post-analysed with VDJtools, and diversity was normalized by down-sampling all datasets to the smallest sample size. To correct batch-related cross-sample contamination, repertoire overlap clustering matched CDR3 amino acid sequences but not nucleotide sequences. TCRdb applied fastp at Q25 and MiXCR to the public reads, then kept only in-frame beta chains. Every CDR3 protein is listed once, alongside the most common genes and DNA of its rows. These V and J calls are TCRdb output, not the study's own analysis. The sample contains roughly 700,000 distinct CDR3 sequences, about 27% of them found a single time. The ten biggest clones cover roughly 0.53% of the sample.

To demonstrate the VDJtools post-analysis software, TCR beta repertoires were profiled from the peripheral blood of about a dozen young patients with multiple sclerosis. The patients with multiple sclerosis were children and adolescents between about 6 and 15 years of age. Relative to germline, V is 1 base shorter and J is 6 bases shorter, with 10 bases between their ends. Via the germline V gene (reference sequence), CDR1 is DFQATT and CDR2 SNEGSKA. The CDR3, cysteine through phenylalanine, is 13 amino acids long. Only the CDR3 DNA stays, 39 bases, in frame from base 1. This clonotype was counted only a few times. No cognate antigen has been identified for it. No qualities accompany the bases; no much larger clone lies one base away.

The clonotype was recovered from a girl aged 5-17 years with multiple sclerosis. The chain is made from TRBV20-1 and TRBJ1-5, with the D gene not clear enough to name. Sequencing used blood. The DNA sequence is as follows: TGCAGTGCTAGAGTGGACTTTGCTCAGCCCCAGCATTTT. Its protein is CSARVDFAQPQHF.